This entry is about one T cell receptor (beta chain). These data originate in a study of shared clonotypes between healthy human individuals. CDR1 MNHNS and CDR2 SASEGT come from the germline V gene. With V trimmed by 3 bases and J by 2 bases, 7 bases remained unmatched. The CDR3 has 16 residues. In the original processing: From ImmunoSEQ came sequences covering only the junction and carrying no quality scores, so filtering differed. Sequencing used immunoSEQ multiplex PCR; TCRdb keeps in-frame clones, though not all of them. The V and J calls and clone size come from that table; D and trimming were worked out from the DNA. Of 650,000 to 750,000 clones in the sample, approximately 79% were seen once.

This clonotype was obtained from a woman in her twenties or thirties in good health. Material: memory CD4+ T cells sorted from blood. Subset given: CD45RA-negative fraction. The chain joins TRBV6-1 to TRBJ2-7, with 10 bases aligning to TRBD2. The DNA of the CDR3 is TGTGCCAGCAGTGACTTAGGTCTAGCGGGAGCCTACGAGCAGTACTTC. Residues: CASSDLGLAGAYEQYF.